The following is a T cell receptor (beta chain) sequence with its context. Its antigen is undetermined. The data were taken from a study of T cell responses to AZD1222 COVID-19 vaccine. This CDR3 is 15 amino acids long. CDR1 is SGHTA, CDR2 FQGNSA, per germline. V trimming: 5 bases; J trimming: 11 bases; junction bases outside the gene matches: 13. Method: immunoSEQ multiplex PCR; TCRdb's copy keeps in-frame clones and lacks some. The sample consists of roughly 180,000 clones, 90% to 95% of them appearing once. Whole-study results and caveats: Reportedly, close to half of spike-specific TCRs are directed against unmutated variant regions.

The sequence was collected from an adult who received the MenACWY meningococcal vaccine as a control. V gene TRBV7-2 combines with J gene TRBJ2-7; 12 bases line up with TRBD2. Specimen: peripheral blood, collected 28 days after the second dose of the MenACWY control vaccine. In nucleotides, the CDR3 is TGTGCCAGCAGCACCGGACTAGCGGGGACTACGAGCAAGTACTTC. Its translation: CASSTGLAGTTSKYF.